The next 17 T cell receptor beta chains were all read from a single sample in a study of neoadjuvant anti-PD-1 for oral cavity cancer (TCRdb year 2021). The sample's time point, from its label and the paper: before neoadjuvant nivolumab. The method was the immunoSEQ multiplex PCR assay. Sourced from immuneACCESS, this table was stored by TCRdb with only in-frame sequences that have V and J called. A share of the clones is absent; for the studies checked, an unresolved V gene accounts for under half, and the remainder has no known explanation. Recorded for this sample are about 16,000 clones; 72% of them occurred a single time. In total, the top ten clones hold over 2% of the sample. Sample: PBMCs, taken before nivolumab (anti-PD-1) treatment. The origin of the receptors is a person between 35 and 79 years old with oral cavity squamous cell carcinoma.

The chain's CDR3 is CASSLLPGQGAPEQYF. CDR3 DNA sequence: TGTGCCAGCAGTTTACTGCCGGGACAGGGGGCGCCCGAGCAGTACTTC. The chain combines TRBV27 with TRBJ2-7, with 12 bases identical to TRBD1. V was clipped by 2 bases and J by 6 bases; unmatched bases: 8. Germline loops: CDR1 MNHEY, CDR2 SMNVEV (reference sequence). The CDR3 sequence is 16 residues long.

This chain links TRBV14 with TRBJ2-7, with 8 bases aligning to TRBD2. The CDR3 loop spans 15 amino acids. The junction had 5 bases not matched to a gene; V was cut back by 1 base and J by 3 bases. Germline V CDR1 and CDR2: SGHDN, FVKESK. CDR3 loop: CASSQAPGGGYEQYF. The CDR3, as DNA: TGTGCCAGCAGCCAAGCCCCCGGGGGGGGCTACGAGCAGTACTTC.

V gene TRBV7-3 combines with J gene TRBJ2-7; 7 bases are shared with TRBD2. The germline CDR1 and CDR2 sequences are SGHTA and FQGTGA. The ends lost 1 base at V and 7 bases at J; junction bases unmatched: 7. This CDR3 contains 14 residues. CDR3 nucleotide sequence: TGTGCCAGCAGCTTAAATGCAGGGCGGGAGGAGCAGTACTTC. It is translated as CASSLNAGREEQYF.

This clone has a handful of counts. V gene TRBV10-1 combines with J gene TRBJ2-7; 13 bases are a match to TRBD2. After removal of 6 bases from V and 5 bases from J, the junction contained 7 bases not matched to a gene. The germline CDR1 and CDR2 sequences are WNHNN and SYGVQD (reference sequence). The CDR3 sequence is 15 residues long. CDR3 region: CASSHGTSGIHEQYF. The CDR3 coding sequence is TGCGCCAGCAGCCACGGGACTAGCGGGATTCACGAGCAGTACTTC.

The chain uses TRBV2 and TRBJ2-1; 7 bases are a match to TRBD1. The germline gives CDR1 SNHLY, CDR2 FYNNEI. V was clipped by 8 bases and J by 4 bases; unmatched bases: 5. The CDR3 is made up of 13 amino acids. The CDR3 sequence: CASSQGWYNEQFF. The CDR3 DNA reads TGTGCCAGCTCACAGGGGTGGTACAATGAGCAGTTCTTC.

This clone has more than one count but fewer than ten. The chain has TRBV10-3 and TRBJ1-1; no firm D call. CDR3 length: 13 amino acids. Trimming took 8 bases from V and 1 from J, leaving 11 bases between them. Germline lookup yields CDR1 ENHRY and CDR2 SYGVKD. Here the CDR3 reads CAIAREKNTEAFF. CDR3 in DNA: TGTGCCATCGCGAGGGAAAAGAACACTGAAGCTTTCTTT.

This chain uses TRBV27 with TRBJ1-5; 7 nucleotides align to TRBD1. The CDR3 runs 15 residues. Germline V gene data show CDR1 as MNHEY and CDR2 as SMNVEV (reference sequence). With 6 bases clipped from V and 4 bases from J, the junction kept 9 bases outside the gene matches. In DNA form, the CDR3 reads TGTGCCAGCAGATCCTCAGGGGGAGGAAATCAGCCCCAGCATTTT. This codes for CASRSSGGGNQPQHF.

This chain uses TRBV10-2 with TRBJ1-5; 9 bases agree with TRBD1. This CDR3 contains 13 residues. Germline-derived CDR1 and CDR2 are WSHSY and SAAADI. The junction had 4 bases not matched to a gene; V was cut back by 7 bases and J by 6 bases. CDR3 region: CASTPGQGQPQHF. CDR3 nucleotides: TGCGCCAGCACCCCGGGACAGGGTCAGCCCCAGCATTTT.

The CDR3 reads CASSLESTDTQYF. In DNA, the CDR3 is TGCGCCAGCAGCTTGGAGAGCACAGATACGCAGTATTTT. This chain uses TRBV5-1 with TRBJ2-3; D is ambiguous. V gave up 0 bases and J gave up 0 bases, with 2 bases separating them. CDR1 is SGHRS, CDR2 YFSETQ, per germline. The CDR3 runs to 13 residues.

The chain carries TRBV4-2 and TRBJ2-1; D may be TRBD1 or TRBD2 (5 bases each). Trimming removed 0 bases at V and 8 bases at J, with 8 bases between. The CDR3 runs to 13 residues. Germline CDR1 LGHNA, CDR2 YNFKEQ. CDR3 sequence: CASSQDRGYEQFF. In DNA, the CDR3 is TGTGCCAGCAGCCAAGATCGGGGCTATGAGCAGTTCTTC.

This clone was recorded only once. The chain links TRBV6-5 to TRBJ2-3; D is uncertain. Trimming took 6 bases from V and 8 from J, leaving 15 bases between them. CDR3 size: 13 residues. Germline CDR1 and CDR2: MNHEY and SVGAGI. CDR3 nucleotide sequence: TGTGCCAGCAGCCCTCGAGTCGTGAGTACGCAGTATTTT. Protein: CASSPRVVSTQYF.

This clone was seen a few times. The J gene is TRBJ2-1, the V gene TRBV5-4; no definite D call. CDR3 length: 15 residues. Between the trimmed V and J ends, which lost 4 bases and 0 bases, there was a span of 11 bases. From germline, CDR1 is SGHNT and CDR2 YYREEE (reference sequence). CDR3 in DNA: TGTGCCAGCAGCCCGGAAGCAGACTCCTACAATGAGCAGTTCTTC. Its translation: CASSPEADSYNEQFF.

This clone was observed a single time. The chain recombines TRBV28 with TRBJ2-7; perhaps D is TRBD1 or TRBD2 (5 bases each). The V and J ends lost 0 bases and 5 bases respectively, with 5 bases between them. The germline V gene has CDR1 MDHEN and CDR2 SYDVKM. This CDR3 has 12 amino acids. The CDR3, as DNA: TGTGCCAGCAGTTTATGGGGGGACGAGCAGTACTTC. Translation gives CASSLWGDEQYF.

J is TRBJ2-7 and V is TRBV6-5, with no clear D. Germline CDR1 MNHEY, CDR2 SVGAGI. Trimming removed 0 bases at V and 6 bases at J, with 3 bases between. The CDR3 is 11 residues long. CDR3 protein: CASSYSGEQYF. CDR3 nucleotide sequence: TGTGCCAGCAGTTACTCGGGCGAGCAGTACTTC.

This chain connects TRBV5-6 to TRBJ2-7; the D gene is possibly TRBD1 (5 bases). The germline V gene encodes CDR1 SGHDT and CDR2 YYEEEE. The V end lost 0 bases, the J end lost 4 bases, and 14 bases lay between the germline ends. The CDR3 totals 15 residues. Here the CDR3 DNA reads TGTGCCAGCAGCTTGGGGGCAGGGTTGACTTACGAGCAGTACTTC. It codes for CASSLGAGLTYEQYF.

The V gene is TRBV6-6, the J gene TRBJ1-1; TRBD1 is a possible D gene (5 bases). Trimming stripped 7 bases from V and 6 bases from J, with 12 bases between. The length of the CDR3 is 12 residues. Germline V gives CDR1 MNHNY, CDR2 SVGAGI (reference sequence). The CDR3 reads CASTLDTSEAFF. In nucleotides, the CDR3 is TGTGCCAGCACCTTGGACACCTCTGAAGCTTTCTTT.

This clone was observed a few times. This sequence joins TRBV9 and TRBJ1-1, with D perhaps TRBD1 (5 bases). V gave up 4 bases and J gave up 12 bases, with 19 bases separating them. Germline values: CDR1 SGDLS, CDR2 YYNGEE. The CDR3 contains 13 residues. In DNA, the CDR3 is TGTGCCAGCAGCCCTCCCGGGGGGTGGTTGACTTTCTTT. As protein: CASSPPGGWLTFF. Full variable domain (outside the CDR3, taken from reference TRBV9 and TRBJ1-1): DSGVTQTPKHLITATGQRVTLRCSPRSGDLSVYWYQQSLDQGLQFLIQYYNGEERAKGNILERFSAQQFPDLHSELNLSSLELGDSALYFCASSPPGGWLTFFGQGTRLTVV.